These 5 T cell receptor beta chains originate from one sample sequenced in a study of shared T cell receptors in the human thymus. The protocol was immunoSEQ multiplex PCR, while the TCRdb copy is restricted to in-frame clones and leaves out a portion. The table records some 400,000 clones, just under 95% of them present only once. Material: thymocytes. These receptors all come from a human donor.

The chain employs TRBV30 and TRBJ2-1; 9 nucleotides line up with TRBD2. Germline CDR1 reads GTSNPN; CDR2 reads SVGIG (reference sequence). J lost 7 bases, V lost 5 bases, and 12 bases had no gene match. This CDR3 region has 15 residues. The CDR3 reads CAWARGGRALNEQFF. Written as DNA, the CDR3 is TGTGCCTGGGCTAGGGGCGGGAGGGCCTTAAATGAGCAGTTCTTC.

This clone was detected only once. V and J are TRBV27 and TRBJ2-2; D may be TRBD2 (6 bases). The CDR3 runs 16 residues. Between the trimmed V and J ends, which lost 8 bases and 1 base, there was a span of 17 bases. In germline, CDR1 is MNHEY, CDR2 SMNVEV (reference sequence). CDR3 loop: CASDLSSGVNTGELFF. CDR3 bases: TGTGCCAGCGATCTTAGCTCGGGAGTGAACACCGGGGAGCTGTTTTTT.

V is TRBV7-9 and J is TRBJ2-5; D unclear. Germline values: CDR1 SEHNR, CDR2 FQNEAQ (reference sequence). V lost 3 bases, J lost 3 bases, and 8 bases lay in between. The CDR3 runs to 13 residues. CDR3 amino acids: CASSFRAKETQYF. DNA of the CDR3: TGTGCCAGCAGCTTCAGAGCGAAAGAGACCCAGTACTTC.

The chain recombines TRBV19 with TRBJ1-1; 8 positions match TRBD1. The CDR3 is 18 residues long. Germline-derived CDR1 and CDR2 are LNHDA and SQIVND (reference sequence). V was clipped by 3 bases and J by 3 bases; unmatched bases: 15. The DNA for the CDR3 is TGTGCCAGTAGTATGGAATGGCAGGGGGCGTCTTCGGACACTGAAGCTTTCTTT. Translation: CASSMEWQGASSDTEAFF.

V is TRBV27 and J is TRBJ2-7, with 13 bases that match TRBD2. The CDR3 is 16 residues long. J lost 5 bases, V lost 4 bases, and 8 bases had no gene match. Germline values: CDR1 MNHEY, CDR2 SMNVEV (reference sequence). This CDR3 is CASSSPGLAGVHEQYF. In DNA, the CDR3 is TGTGCCAGCAGTTCCCCTGGACTAGCGGGGGTCCACGAGCAGTACTTC.